Detailed here is one TCR beta chain. Its target is not known. This sample was taken from a study of cytomegalovirus exposure and HLA in healthy donors. Study-wide results and caveats: As was reported, the HLA-A and HLA-B alleles of most subjects were accurately predicted from TCR beta sequences. Cytomegalovirus association was listed for about 170 TCR beta chains.

PCR used 60 Vbeta primers and 13 Jbeta primers. The data were produced by immunoSEQ multiplex PCR, yet TCRdb's version contains in-frame clones alone and is incomplete. Of 200,000 or so clones detected, about 80% appear once; the ten largest clones hold approximately 2%. The specimen sequenced was PBMCs. The receptor's source is a woman aged 18-29 years in good health and CMV-seropositive.

The CDR3: CASRKEDRRDYQPQHF. The CDR3 DNA reads TGTGCCAGCAGGAAAGAGGACAGACGCGATTATCAGCCCCAGCATTTT. The genes are TRBV28 and TRBJ1-5, with a weak D call TRBD1 (6 bases). This CDR3 is 16 amino acids long. Trimming removed 6 bases from V and 5 bases from J, with 20 bases in between. Germline V lookup: CDR1 MDHEN, CDR2 SYDVKM.